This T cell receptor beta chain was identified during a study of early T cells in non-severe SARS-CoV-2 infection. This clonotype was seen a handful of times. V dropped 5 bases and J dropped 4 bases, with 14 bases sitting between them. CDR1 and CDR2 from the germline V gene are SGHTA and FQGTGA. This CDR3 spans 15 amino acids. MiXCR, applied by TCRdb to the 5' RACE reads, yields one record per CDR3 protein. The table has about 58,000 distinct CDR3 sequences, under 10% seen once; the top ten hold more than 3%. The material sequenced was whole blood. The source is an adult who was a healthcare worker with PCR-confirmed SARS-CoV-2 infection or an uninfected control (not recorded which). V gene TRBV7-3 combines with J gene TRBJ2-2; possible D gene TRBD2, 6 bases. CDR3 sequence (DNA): TGTGCCAGCAGCCTTACCCCCGGGAGCACCGGGGAGCTGTTTTTT. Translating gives CASSLTPGSTGELFF. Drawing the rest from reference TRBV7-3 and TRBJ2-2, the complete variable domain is GAGVSQTPSNKVTEKGKYVELRCDPISGHTALYWYRQSLGQGPEFLIYFQGTGAADDSGLPNDRFFAVRPEGSVSTLKIQRTERGDSAVYLCASSLTPGSTGELFFGEGSRLTVL.